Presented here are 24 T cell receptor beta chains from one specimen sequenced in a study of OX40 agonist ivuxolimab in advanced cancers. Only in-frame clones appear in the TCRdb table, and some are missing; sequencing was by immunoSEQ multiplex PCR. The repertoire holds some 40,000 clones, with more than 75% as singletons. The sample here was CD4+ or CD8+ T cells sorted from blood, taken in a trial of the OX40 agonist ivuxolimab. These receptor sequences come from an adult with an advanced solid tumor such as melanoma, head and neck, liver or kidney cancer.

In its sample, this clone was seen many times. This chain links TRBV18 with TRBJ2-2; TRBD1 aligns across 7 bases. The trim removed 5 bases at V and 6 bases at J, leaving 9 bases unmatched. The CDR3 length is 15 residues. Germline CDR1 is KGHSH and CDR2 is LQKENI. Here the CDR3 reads CASSSSDDRAGELFF. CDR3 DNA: TGTGCCAGCTCATCAAGCGATGACAGGGCCGGGGAGCTGTTTTTT.

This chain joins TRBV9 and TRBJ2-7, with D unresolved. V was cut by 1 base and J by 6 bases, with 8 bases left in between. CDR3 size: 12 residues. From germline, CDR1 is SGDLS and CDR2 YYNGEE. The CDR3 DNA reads TGTGCCAGCAGCGTATTGGCTGGCGAGCAGTACTTC. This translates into CASSVLAGEQYF.

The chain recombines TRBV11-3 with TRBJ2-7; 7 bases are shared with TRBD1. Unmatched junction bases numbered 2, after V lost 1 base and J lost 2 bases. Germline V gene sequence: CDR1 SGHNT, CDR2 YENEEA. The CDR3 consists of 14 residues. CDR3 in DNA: TGTGCCAGCAGCTTAGGGACAGGTCCCTACGAGCAGTACTTC. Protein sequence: CASSLGTGPYEQYF.

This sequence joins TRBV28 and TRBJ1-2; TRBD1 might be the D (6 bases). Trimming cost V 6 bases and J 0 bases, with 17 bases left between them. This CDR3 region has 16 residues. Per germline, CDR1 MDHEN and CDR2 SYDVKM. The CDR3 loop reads CASSLTGLNSNYGYTF. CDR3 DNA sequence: TGTGCCAGCAGCCTCACAGGGTTAAATTCTAACTATGGCTACACCTTC.

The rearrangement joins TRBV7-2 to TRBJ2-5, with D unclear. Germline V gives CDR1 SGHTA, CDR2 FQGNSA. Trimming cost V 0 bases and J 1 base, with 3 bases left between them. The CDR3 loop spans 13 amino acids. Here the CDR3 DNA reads TGTGCCAGCAGCTTAGCGTTCCAAGAGACCCAGTACTTC. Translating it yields CASSLAFQETQYF.

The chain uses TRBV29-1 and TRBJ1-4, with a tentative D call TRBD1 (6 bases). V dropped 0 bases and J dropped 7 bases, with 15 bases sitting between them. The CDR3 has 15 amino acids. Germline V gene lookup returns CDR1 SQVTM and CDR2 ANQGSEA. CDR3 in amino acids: CSVEDLGAGGEKLFF. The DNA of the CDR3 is TGCAGCGTTGAAGATTTGGGGGCGGGTGGTGAAAAACTGTTTTTT. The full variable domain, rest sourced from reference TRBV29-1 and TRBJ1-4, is SAVISQKPSRDICQRGTSLTIQCQVDSQVTMMFWYRQQPGQSLTLIATANQGSEATYESGFVIDKFPISRPNLTFSTLTVSNMSPEDSSIYLCSVEDLGAGGEKLFFGSGTQLSVL.

The CDR3 coding sequence is TGTGCCAGCAGTCCGCGTGGGACAGGGGATGAGACCCAGTACTTC. Protein: CASSPRGTGDETQYF. V gene TRBV28 combines with J gene TRBJ2-5, with 10 bases matching TRBD1. CDR1 is MDHEN and CDR2 is SYDVKM in the germline V gene. The length of the CDR3 is 15 residues. The V and J ends lost 5 bases and 5 bases, in that order; junction bases with no gene match: 8.

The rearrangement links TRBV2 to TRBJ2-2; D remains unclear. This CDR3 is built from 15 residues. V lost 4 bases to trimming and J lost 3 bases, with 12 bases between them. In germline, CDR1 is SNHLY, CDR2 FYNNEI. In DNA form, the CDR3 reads TGTGCCAGCAGTGCTTATACAGCCCACACCGGGGAGCTGTTTTTT. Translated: CASSAYTAHTGELFF.

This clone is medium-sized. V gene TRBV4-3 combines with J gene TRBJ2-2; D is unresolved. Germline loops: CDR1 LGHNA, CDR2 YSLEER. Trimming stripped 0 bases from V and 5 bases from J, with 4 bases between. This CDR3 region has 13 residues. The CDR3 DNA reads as TGCGCCAGCAGCCAAGATCAAACCGGGGAGCTGTTTTTT. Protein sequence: CASSQDQTGELFF.

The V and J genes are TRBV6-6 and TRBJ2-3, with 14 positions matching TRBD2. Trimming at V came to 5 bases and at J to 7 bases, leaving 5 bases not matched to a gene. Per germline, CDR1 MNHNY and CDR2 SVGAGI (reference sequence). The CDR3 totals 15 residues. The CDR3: CASSPGTSGGNTQYF. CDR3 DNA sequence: TGTGCCAGCAGTCCCGGGACTAGCGGGGGAAATACGCAGTATTTT.

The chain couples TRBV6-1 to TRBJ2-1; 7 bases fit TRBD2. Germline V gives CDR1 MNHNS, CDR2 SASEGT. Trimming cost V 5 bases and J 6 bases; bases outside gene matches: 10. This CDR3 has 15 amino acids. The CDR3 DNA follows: TGTGCCAGCAGTCCCCTCTTGGGAGGGGTCAATGAGCAGTTCTTC. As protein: CASSPLLGGVNEQFF.

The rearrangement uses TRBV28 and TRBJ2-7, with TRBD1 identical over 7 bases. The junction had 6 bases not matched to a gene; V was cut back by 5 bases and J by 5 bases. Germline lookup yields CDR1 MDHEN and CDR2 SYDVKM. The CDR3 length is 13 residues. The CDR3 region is CASSPGQAHEQYF. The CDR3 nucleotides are TGTGCCAGCAGTCCCGGACAGGCCCACGAGCAGTACTTC.

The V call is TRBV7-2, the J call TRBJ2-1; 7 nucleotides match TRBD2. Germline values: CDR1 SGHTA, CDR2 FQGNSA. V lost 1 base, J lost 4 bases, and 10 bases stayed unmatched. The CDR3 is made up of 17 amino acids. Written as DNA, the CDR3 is TGTGCCAGCAGCTTAGGGGTGGGGCCTAGCGGTTACAATGAGCAGTTCTTC. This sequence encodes CASSLGVGPSGYNEQFF.

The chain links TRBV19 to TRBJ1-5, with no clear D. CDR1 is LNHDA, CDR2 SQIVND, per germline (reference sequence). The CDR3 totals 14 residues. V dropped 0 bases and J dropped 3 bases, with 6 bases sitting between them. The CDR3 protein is CASSIDRPNQPQHF. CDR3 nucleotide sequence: TGTGCCAGTAGTATAGACAGACCCAATCAGCCCCAGCATTTT.

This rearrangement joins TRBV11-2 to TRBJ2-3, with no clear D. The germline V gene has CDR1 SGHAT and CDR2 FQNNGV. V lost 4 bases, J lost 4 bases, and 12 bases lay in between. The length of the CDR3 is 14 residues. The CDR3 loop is CASSSLLPPDTQYF. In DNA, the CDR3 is TGTGCCAGCAGCTCCTTACTACCCCCAGATACGCAGTATTTT.

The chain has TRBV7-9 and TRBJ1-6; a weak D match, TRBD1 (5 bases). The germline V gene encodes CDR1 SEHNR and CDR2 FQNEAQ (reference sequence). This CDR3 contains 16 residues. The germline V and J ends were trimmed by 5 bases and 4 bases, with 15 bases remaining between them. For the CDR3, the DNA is TGTGCCAGCAGCCGAGCCCTACAGGTGTATAATTCACCCCTCCACTTT. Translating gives CASSRALQVYNSPLHF.

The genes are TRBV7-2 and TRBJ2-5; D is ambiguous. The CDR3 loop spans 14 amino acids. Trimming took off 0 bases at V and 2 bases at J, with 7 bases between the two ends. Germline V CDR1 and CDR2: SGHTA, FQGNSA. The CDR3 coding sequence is TGTGCCAGCAGCTTAGCGGAGCCGCAAGAGACCCAGTACTTC. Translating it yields CASSLAEPQETQYF.

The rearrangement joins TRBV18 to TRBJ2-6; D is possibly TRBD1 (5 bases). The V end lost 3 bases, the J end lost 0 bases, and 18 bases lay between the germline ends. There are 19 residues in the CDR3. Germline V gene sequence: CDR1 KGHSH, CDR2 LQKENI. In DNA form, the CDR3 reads TGTGCCAGCTCACCCCTTTCGCCTGGGGCCTACTCTGGGGCCAACGTCCTGACTTTC. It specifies CASSPLSPGAYSGANVLTF.

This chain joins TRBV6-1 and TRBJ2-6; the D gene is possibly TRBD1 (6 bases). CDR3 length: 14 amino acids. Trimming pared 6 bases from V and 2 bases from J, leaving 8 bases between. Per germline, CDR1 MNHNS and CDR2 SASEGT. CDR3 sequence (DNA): TGTGCCAGCAGACAGGGACCTGGGGCCAACGTCCTGACTTTC. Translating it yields CASRQGPGANVLTF.

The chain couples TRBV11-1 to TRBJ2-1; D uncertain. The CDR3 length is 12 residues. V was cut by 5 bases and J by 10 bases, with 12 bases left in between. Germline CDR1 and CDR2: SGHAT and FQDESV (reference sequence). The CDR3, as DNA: TGTGCCAGCAGCCTAATCACCGGGGAGCAGTTCTTC. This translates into CASSLITGEQFF.

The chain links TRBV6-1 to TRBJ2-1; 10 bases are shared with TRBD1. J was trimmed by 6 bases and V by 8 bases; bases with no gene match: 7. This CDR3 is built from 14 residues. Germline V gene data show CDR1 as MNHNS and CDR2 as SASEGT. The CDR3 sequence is CASEPGQGLNEQFF. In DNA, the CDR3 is TGTGCCAGCGAGCCGGGACAGGGGCTCAATGAGCAGTTCTTC.

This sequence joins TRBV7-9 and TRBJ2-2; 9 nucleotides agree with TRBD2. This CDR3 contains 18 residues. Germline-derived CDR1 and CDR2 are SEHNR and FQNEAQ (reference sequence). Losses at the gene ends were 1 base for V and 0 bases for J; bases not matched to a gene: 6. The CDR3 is CASSLVAGGPPNTGELFF. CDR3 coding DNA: TGTGCCAGCAGCTTAGTTGCGGGAGGGCCTCCGAACACCGGGGAGCTGTTTTTT. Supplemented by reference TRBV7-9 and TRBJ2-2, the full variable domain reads DTGVSQNPRHKITKRGQNVTFRCDPISEHNRLYWYRQTLGQGPEFLTYFQNEAQLEKSRLLSDRFSAERPKGSFSTLEIQRTEQGDSAMYLCASSLVAGGPPNTGELFFGEGSRLTVL.

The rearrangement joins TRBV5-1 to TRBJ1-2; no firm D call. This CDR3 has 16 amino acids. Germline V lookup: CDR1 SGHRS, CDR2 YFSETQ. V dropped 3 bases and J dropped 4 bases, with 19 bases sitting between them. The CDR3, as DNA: TGCGCCAGCAGCTCAGGAAGGCCCCCCAGTTTCTATGGCTACACCTTC. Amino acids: CASSSGRPPSFYGYTF.

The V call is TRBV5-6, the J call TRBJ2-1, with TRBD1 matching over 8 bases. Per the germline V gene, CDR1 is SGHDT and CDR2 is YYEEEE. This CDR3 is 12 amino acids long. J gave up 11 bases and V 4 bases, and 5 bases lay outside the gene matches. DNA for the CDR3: TGTGCCAGCAGCCTACAGGGGGATAAGCAGTTCTTC. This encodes CASSLQGDKQFF.